The TCR beta chain described here comes from a study of blood T cell repertoires in COVID-19. Produced via immunoSEQ multiplex PCR; TCRdb's table is partial and in-frame only. The sample holds roughly 150,000 clones, 80% to 85% seen once. The V gene lost 2 bases and the J gene lost 4 bases, with 8 bases spanning the gap. CDR3 length: 13 amino acids. Germline V gives CDR1 MNHEY, CDR2 SVGAGI. The clonotype originates from a man aged 70-80 years who had been exposed to COVID-19. The chain joins TRBV6-5 to TRBJ1-2; maybe TRBD1 (5 bases). Sequenced: PBMCs or T cells enriched from blood (not recorded which). DNA for the CDR3: TGTGCCAGCAGTTACGGGGGGTTCTATGGCTACACCTTC. It codes for CASSYGGFYGYTF.